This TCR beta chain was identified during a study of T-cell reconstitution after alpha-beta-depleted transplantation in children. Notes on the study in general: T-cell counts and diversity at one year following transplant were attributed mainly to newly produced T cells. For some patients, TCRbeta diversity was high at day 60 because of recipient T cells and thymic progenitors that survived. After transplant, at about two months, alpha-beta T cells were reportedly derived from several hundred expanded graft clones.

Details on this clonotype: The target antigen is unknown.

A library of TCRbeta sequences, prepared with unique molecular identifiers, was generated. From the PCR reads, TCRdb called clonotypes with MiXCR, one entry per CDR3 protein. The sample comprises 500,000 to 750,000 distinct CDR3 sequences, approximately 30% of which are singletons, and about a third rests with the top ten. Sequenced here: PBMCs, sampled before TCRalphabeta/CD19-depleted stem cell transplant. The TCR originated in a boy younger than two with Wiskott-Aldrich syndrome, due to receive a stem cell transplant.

CDR3 DNA sequence: TGTGCCAGCAGCTTATTCGCGGGACAGGGGTCCAAAAACATTCAGTACTTC. Translated: CASSLFAGQGSKNIQYF. The rearrangement joins TRBV7-6 to TRBJ2-4, with TRBD1 identical over 10 bases. Trimming at V came to 2 bases and at J to 2 bases, leaving 6 bases not matched to a gene. CDR3 length equals 17 residues. Germline-derived CDR1 and CDR2 are SGHVS and FNYEAQ.